These 10 T cell receptor beta chains originate from one sample sequenced in a study of T cell repertoires in cytomegalovirus infection. MiXCR, applied by TCRdb to the reads, yields one record per CDR3 protein. The data show some 180,000 distinct CDR3 sequences, about a sixth seen once. Sequenced: CD8+ T cells from PBMCs. The receptors originated from a human donor in good health (CMV status not recorded). Some clones in this sample may be carry-over from other donors' samples.

This clonotype was recorded once. The gene calls are TRBV6-2 or TRBV6-3 and TRBJ1-1, with 7 bases matching TRBD1. This CDR3 is 15 amino acids long. Germline trimming cut 2 bases from V and 2 bases from J; bases unmatched to any gene: 5. CDR1 is MNHEY, CDR2 SVGEGT, per germline. In DNA form, the CDR3 reads TGTGCCAGCAGTTACGCGACAGGGATCAACACTGAAGCTTTCTTT. It translates to CASSYATGINTEAFF.

The V call is TRBV18, the J call TRBJ1-6; D is unclear. This CDR3 contains 13 residues. Trimming pared 6 bases from V and 8 bases from J, leaving 11 bases between. Looked up from germline, CDR1 is KGHSH and CDR2 is LQKENI. The CDR3 region is CASSTSADSPLHF. The CDR3 DNA follows: TGTGCCAGCTCCACGTCGGCAGATTCACCCCTCCACTTT.

The chain joins TRBV9 to TRBJ2-1; 12 nucleotides align to TRBD2. This CDR3 comprises 17 residues. Germline V gives CDR1 SGDLS, CDR2 YYNGEE. J lost 6 bases, V lost 3 bases, and 10 bases had no gene match. The DNA for the CDR3 is TGTGCCAGCAGCGGAAGGCTAGCGGGGGGGCCGGGCAATGAGCAGTTCTTC. Its translation is CASSGRLAGGPGNEQFF.

This chain links TRBV30 with TRBJ1-5; D remains ambiguous. The CDR3 covers 12 residues. Germline V gene sequence: CDR1 GTSNPN, CDR2 SVGIG (reference sequence). Trimming took 3 bases from V and 9 from J, leaving 12 bases between them. CDR3 nucleotides: TGTGCCTGGAGCGCGCAGGACGCGCCCCAGCATTTT. Residues: CAWSAQDAPQHF. Drawing the rest from reference TRBV30 and TRBJ1-5, the complete variable domain is SQTIHQWPATLVQPVGSPLSLECTVEGTSNPNLYWYRQAAGRGLQLLFYSVGIGQISSEVPQNLSASRPQDRQFILSSKKLLLSDSGFYLCAWSAQDAPQHFGDGTRLSIL.

The genes are TRBV18 and TRBJ1-5; 7 bases fit TRBD1. CDR1 is KGHSH, CDR2 LQKENI, per germline. The ends lost 6 bases at V and 6 bases at J; junction bases unmatched: 11. The CDR3 has 15 amino acids. CDR3 region: CASSPGEGAVQPQHF. The CDR3 coding sequence is TGTGCCAGCTCCCCCGGAGAGGGGGCAGTTCAGCCCCAGCATTTT. The variable domain in full, completed from reference TRBV18 and TRBJ1-5, reads NAGVMQNPRHLVRRRGQEARLRCSPMKGHSHVYWYRQLPEEGLKFMVYLQKENIIDESGMPKERFSAEFPKEGPSILRIQQVVRGDSAAYFCASSPGEGAVQPQHFGDGTRLSIL.

This clonotype has at least ten counts. The J gene is TRBJ2-7, the V gene TRBV7-2; the match to TRBD2 covers 8 bases. In germline, CDR1 is SGHTA, CDR2 FQGNSA. J gave up 6 bases and V 7 bases, and 14 bases lay outside the gene matches. CDR3 length: 15 residues. CDR3: CASNPDGLALREQYF. CDR3 sequence (DNA): TGTGCCAGCAACCCCGACGGACTAGCTCTTCGCGAGCAGTACTTC.

This rearrangement joins TRBV6-2 or TRBV6-3 to TRBJ2-7; 12 bases match TRBD2. Germline CDR1 MNHEY, CDR2 SVGEGT. V dropped 0 bases and J dropped 5; count of bases not matched to a gene: 11. This CDR3 has 18 amino acids. CDR3 loop: CASSYSRLAGVTRDEQYF. CDR3 in DNA: TGTGCCAGCAGTTACTCGAGACTAGCGGGGGTTACCAGGGACGAGCAGTACTTC.

The gene calls are TRBV7-2 and TRBJ1-2; 7 bases match TRBD1. Germline-derived CDR1 and CDR2 are SGHTA and FQGNSA. V gave up 4 bases and J gave up 4 bases; unmatched junction bases: 12. The CDR3 loop spans 16 amino acids. The CDR3 protein is CASSSGGGHIAYGYTF. The CDR3 DNA is TGTGCCAGCAGCTCAGGAGGGGGCCATATTGCCTATGGCTACACCTTC.

This clonotype has only a few counts. The V gene is TRBV4-3, the J gene TRBJ2-3; TRBD2 matches at 9 bases. This CDR3 has 17 amino acids. The V gene end was trimmed by 0 bases and the J gene end by 0 bases; junction bases not matched to a gene: 4. Germline assignment: CDR1 LGHNA and CDR2 YSLEER. CDR3 in amino acids: CASSQDRLAVSTDTQYF. The CDR3, as DNA: TGCGCCAGCAGCCAAGATAGACTAGCGGTTAGCACAGATACGCAGTATTTT.

This clonotype was detected only a few times. The chain has TRBV4-1 and TRBJ2-7; unclear D gene. This CDR3 is 11 amino acids long. Trimming removed 3 bases at V and 3 bases at J, with 3 bases between. The germline V gene encodes CDR1 MGHRA and CDR2 YSYEKL. The CDR3: CASSHGYEQYF. In DNA form, the CDR3 reads TGCGCCAGCAGCCATGGCTACGAGCAGTACTTC.